The 18 T cell receptor beta chains reported below all come from one sample, sequenced in a study of blood T cell repertoires in COVID-19. Repertoires were generated with immunoSEQ multiplex PCR, while TCRdb's copy carries only in-frame clones and drops some. The sample consists of approximately 240,000 clones, around nine tenths of them appearing once. Sequencing was done on a sample of peripheral blood. The origin of the receptors is a middle-aged woman who had recovered from COVID-19.

Concerning this clone itself: The same CDR3 also results from other DNA sequences found in this sample. The rearrangement uses TRBV2 and TRBJ1-3; 10 bases map to TRBD1. The germline CDR1 and CDR2 sequences are SNHLY and FYNNEI. J was trimmed by 4 bases and V by 6 bases; bases with no gene match: 0. The CDR3 is made up of 13 amino acids. The CDR3 is CASRGQGGNTIYF. In DNA, the CDR3 is TGTGCCAGCAGGGGACAGGGGGGAAACACCATATATTTT.

This clone occurred once. The chain employs TRBV28 and TRBJ1-5, with D perhaps TRBD1 (6 bases). The CDR3 loop spans 16 amino acids. Germline V lookup: CDR1 MDHEN, CDR2 SYDVKM. Trimming left V 2 bases short and J 2 bases short, with 13 bases between. This CDR3 reads CASSLPPYRGNQPQHF. CDR3 sequence (DNA): TGTGCCAGCAGTTTACCCCCATACAGGGGCAATCAGCCCCAGCATTTT.

The chain combines TRBV7-2 with TRBJ1-2; 8 bases map to TRBD1. This CDR3 spans 16 amino acids. CDR1 and CDR2 from the germline V gene are SGHTA and FQGNSA. The V segment lost 2 bases and the J segment 6 bases; nucleotides outside the gene matches: 11. The CDR3 DNA follows: TGTGCCAGCAGCTTAAGTTCCCAGGGGGCAATCCATGGCTACACCTTC. Translating gives CASSLSSQGAIHGYTF. The variable domain in full, completed from reference TRBV7-2 and TRBJ1-2, reads GAGVSQSPSNKVTEKGKDVELRCDPISGHTALYWYRQSLGQGLEFLIYFQGNSAPDKSGLPSDRFSAERTGGSVSTLTIQRTQQEDSAVYLCASSLSSQGAIHGYTFGSGTRLTVV.

V gene TRBV4-2 combines with J gene TRBJ2-3; a weak D match, TRBD2 (5 bases). The length of the CDR3 is 15 residues. Germline CDR1 and CDR2: LGHNA and YNFKEQ. V was clipped by 4 bases and J by 4 bases, with 15 bases between them. CDR3 DNA: TGTGCCAGCAGCCCCAACGACGCCGGGGCAGATACGCAGTATTTT. As protein: CASSPNDAGADTQYF.

The V and J genes are TRBV5-1 and TRBJ2-7, with a tentative D call TRBD1 (6 bases). The CDR3 runs to 13 residues. Germline lookup yields CDR1 SGHRS and CDR2 YFSETQ. V gave up 4 bases and J gave up 6 bases, with 14 bases separating them. This CDR3 is CASSGQTGSEQYF. DNA of the CDR3: TGCGCCAGCAGCGGGCAAACAGGGTCCGAGCAGTACTTC.

V gene TRBV18 combines with J gene TRBJ2-2, with 8 bases fitting TRBD1. The CDR3 is made up of 15 amino acids. V dropped 1 base and J dropped 5; count of bases not matched to a gene: 3. Germline CDR1 KGHSH, CDR2 LQKENI. CDR3 nucleotide sequence: TGTGCCAGCTCACCACGGACAGGGCAAACCGGGGAGCTGTTTTTT. Protein product: CASSPRTGQTGELFF.

V gene TRBV6-5 combines with J gene TRBJ2-3; D not certain. In germline, CDR1 is MNHEY, CDR2 SVGAGI. The CDR3 length is 13 residues. Trimming removed 6 bases from V and 6 bases from J, with 13 bases in between. In DNA, the CDR3 is TGTGCCAGCAGGGTTGGTGGCAGTGATACGCAGTATTTT. Residues: CASRVGGSDTQYF.

The chain recombines TRBV5-8 with TRBJ2-1; tentatively, D is TRBD1 (5 bases). V was clipped by 4 bases and J by 1 base, with 9 bases between them. The CDR3 runs 14 residues. Looked up from germline, CDR1 is SGHTS and CDR2 is YDEGEE. CDR3 bases: TGTGCCAGCAGCGAAGGACAATCCTACAATGAGCAGTTCTTC. Its protein product is CASSEGQSYNEQFF. Combining the CDR3 with reference TRBV5-8 and TRBJ2-1 gives the whole variable domain EAGVTQSPTHLIKTRGQQATLRCSPISGHTSVYWYQQALGLGLQFLLWYDEGEERNRGNFPPRFSGRQFPNYSSELNVNALELEDSALYLCASSEGQSYNEQFFGPGTRLTVL.

This clone was counted a single time. The CDR3 DNA reads TGTGCCAGCAGCTTAGCTGAGGGTTTACGCACAGATACGCAGTATTTT. It is translated as CASSLAEGLRTDTQYF. The chain links TRBV11-3 to TRBJ2-3; D possibly corresponds to TRBD2 (5 bases). Trimming stripped 1 base from V and 1 base from J, with 12 bases between. The CDR3 extends over 16 amino acids. Germline V gene data show CDR1 as SGHNT and CDR2 as YENEEA.

The chain has TRBV5-4 and TRBJ2-2, with 14 bases identical to TRBD2. This CDR3 is 18 amino acids long. Germline V gene sequence: CDR1 SGHNT, CDR2 YYREEE (reference sequence). V lost 1 base to trimming and J lost 7 bases; unmatched junction nucleotides: 9. The CDR3: CASSLSRLAGGPSGELFF. The DNA for the CDR3 is TGTGCCAGCAGCTTGTCGCGACTAGCGGGAGGGCCTAGCGGGGAGCTGTTTTTT.

This sequence joins TRBV7-9 and TRBJ2-7; 9 bases agree with TRBD2. Losses at the gene ends were 3 bases for V and 5 bases for J; bases not matched to a gene: 8. Germline V CDR1 and CDR2: SEHNR, FQNEAQ (reference sequence). This CDR3 spans 15 amino acids. The CDR3 spells CASSFAGGGGDEQYF. CDR3 sequence (DNA): TGTGCCAGCAGCTTCGCGGGCGGGGGGGGCGACGAGCAGTACTTC.

This chain connects TRBV27 to TRBJ2-5; the D gene is possibly TRBD1 (6 bases). Per germline, CDR1 MNHEY and CDR2 SMNVEV (reference sequence). CDR3 size: 11 residues. In DNA form, the CDR3 reads TGTGCGACAGGCCCACGAGAGACCCAGTACTTC. As protein: CATGPRETQYF.

J is TRBJ1-5 and V is TRBV6-2 or TRBV6-3; D remains ambiguous. Germline V gene lookup returns CDR1 MNHEY and CDR2 SVGEGT. The germline V and J ends were trimmed by 6 bases and 3 bases, with 15 bases remaining between them. This CDR3 region has 15 residues. CDR3 in DNA: TGTGCCAGCAGCGTAGACGGCGGCCCCAATCAGCCCCAGCATTTT. Its translation: CASSVDGGPNQPQHF.

In its sample, this clone was seen a few times. This rearrangement joins TRBV19 to TRBJ1-5, with 8 bases aligning to TRBD1. Unmatched junction bases numbered 10, after V lost 5 bases and J lost 7 bases. The CDR3 totals 15 residues. CDR1 LNHDA and CDR2 SQIVND come from the germline V gene (reference sequence). The CDR3 region has the DNA TGTGCCAGTAGTCTTGACAGGGGCGGGATGCAGCCCCAGCATTTT. Encoded protein: CASSLDRGGMQPQHF.

The V and J genes are TRBV7-9 and TRBJ1-2; no definite D call. The CDR3 totals 15 residues. Germline V CDR1 and CDR2: SEHNR, FQNEAQ (reference sequence). Trimming removed 5 bases at V and 5 bases at J, with 18 bases between. As DNA, the CDR3 is TGTGCCAGCAGCGGACCGGGAACCCAAGGGTATGGCTACACCTTC. Its translation: CASSGPGTQGYGYTF.

This clone turned up a few times. CDR3 in amino acids: CASSVSPGQAVYGYTF. The DNA of the CDR3 is TGTGCCAGCAGTGTATCACCGGGACAGGCAGTCTATGGCTACACCTTC. V and J are TRBV6-4 and TRBJ1-2, with 8 positions matching TRBD1. After removal of 4 bases from V and 4 bases from J, the junction contained 11 bases not matched to a gene. Germline lookup yields CDR1 MRHNA and CDR2 SNTAGT. This CDR3 comprises 16 residues.

There are a few counts of this clone. The gene calls are TRBV4-1 and TRBJ1-5, with 8 bases aligning to TRBD1. V was pared by 0 bases and J by 2 bases, with 3 bases of the junction left unmatched. CDR3 length equals 16 residues. The germline CDR1 and CDR2 sequences are MGHRA and YSYEKL. CDR3 DNA: TGCGCCAGCAGCCAAGATCCAGGGGGCGGCAATCAGCCCCAGCATTTT. Translating it yields CASSQDPGGGNQPQHF.

Comments on this clone: Other DNA sequences in this specimen translate into the identical CDR3. The gene calls are TRBV7-2 and TRBJ2-7, with TRBD2 matching 8 bases. This CDR3 is 15 amino acids long. V trimming: 5 bases; J trimming: 1 base; junction bases outside the gene matches: 7. CDR1 SGHTA and CDR2 FQGNSA come from the germline V gene. In nucleotides, the CDR3 is TGTGCCAGCAGCCCTCGAACTAGCGGATCCTACGAGCAGTACTTC. Translation gives CASSPRTSGSYEQYF.